The rows below give T cell receptor beta chains drawn from one sample of a study of shared clonotypes between healthy human individuals. Clones were read by immunoSEQ multiplex PCR, and TCRdb kept only the in-frame ones, dropping some. The table lists millions of clones, roughly 94% of them singletons. The specimen sequenced was naive CD4+ T cells sorted from blood. The receptors were sampled from a man younger than 35 in good health. Each CDR3 is given with its conserved first and last residue. Fields, in order: V gene, D gene, J gene, clone size, CDR3 DNA, CDR3 protein. D genes are given only for firm matches. Expanded clones are given a class, and other clones once, few, many or no size at all.

V gene: TRBV4-1; D gene: TRBD1; J gene: TRBJ2-3; clone size: -; CDR3 DNA: TGCGCCAGCAGCCAATATGACAGGGACACAGATACGCAGTATTTT; CDR3 protein: CASSQYDRDTDTQYF
V gene: TRBV7-2; D gene: -; J gene: TRBJ2-7; clone size: -; CDR3 DNA: TGTGCCAGCAGCTTAGAAGATGTAGTATCCTACGAGCAGTACTTC; CDR3 protein: CASSLEDVVSYEQYF
V gene: TRBV18; D gene: TRBD1; J gene: TRBJ2-2; clone size: few; CDR3 DNA: TGTGCCAGCTCACCCCAGGGGGCGAACACCGGGGAGCTGTTTTTT; CDR3 protein: CASSPQGANTGELFF
V gene: TRBV6-5; D gene: -; J gene: TRBJ1-2; clone size: -; CDR3 DNA: TGTGCCAGCCCGGCGGGGCAGGACTATGGCTACACCTTC; CDR3 protein: CASPAGQDYGYTF
V gene: TRBV5-3; D gene: TRBD1; J gene: TRBJ1-3; clone size: -; CDR3 DNA: TGTGCCGGGACAGCCTCTGGAAACACCATATATTTT; CDR3 protein: CAGTASGNTIYF
V gene: TRBV25-1; D gene: -; J gene: TRBJ2-2; clone size: -; CDR3 DNA: TGTGCCAGCAGTGAATGGGCTTTAGACGGGGAGCTGTTTTTT; CDR3 protein: CASSEWALDGELFF
V gene: TRBV18; D gene: TRBD1; J gene: TRBJ2-7; clone size: -; CDR3 DNA: TGTGCCAGCTCATCCGACAGGGCCGGTTACGAGCAGTACTTC; CDR3 protein: CASSSDRAGYEQYF
V gene: TRBV9; D gene: TRBD2; J gene: TRBJ2-5; clone size: -; CDR3 DNA: TGTGCCAGCAGCGTAACTAGCGGGGCCCAAGAGACCCAGTACTTC; CDR3 protein: CASSVTSGAQETQYF
V gene: TRBV5-1; D gene: -; J gene: TRBJ2-2; clone size: -; CDR3 DNA: TGCGCCAGCAGCTTGCTAAGGGGGGCGCCCACCGGGGAGCTGTTTTTT; CDR3 protein: CASSLLRGAPTGELFF
V gene: TRBV18; D gene: -; J gene: TRBJ2-5; clone size: -; CDR3 DNA: TGTGCCAGCTCACCACCGAGCCCCCTTGGGACCCAGTACTTC; CDR3 protein: CASSPPSPLGTQYF
V gene: TRBV10-1; D gene: -; J gene: TRBJ2-3; clone size: -; CDR3 DNA: TGCGCCAGCAGTGTGAGAAAAGATACGCAGTATTTT; CDR3 protein: CASSVRKDTQYF
V gene: TRBV7-2; D gene: TRBD1; J gene: TRBJ1-2; clone size: -; CDR3 DNA: TGTGCCAGCAGCTTAGTACAGGGGGTAGGCTACACCTTC; CDR3 protein: CASSLVQGVGYTF
V gene: TRBV5-6; D gene: -; J gene: TRBJ2-5; clone size: -; CDR3 DNA: TGTGCCAGCAGCTCCTATGTTATGGGCGGGGCGACGTACCAAGAGACCCAGTACTTC; CDR3 protein: CASSSYVMGGATYQETQYF
V gene: TRBV7-7; D gene: -; J gene: TRBJ2-1; clone size: -; CDR3 DNA: TGTGCTAGCAGCTTGCAGGGATCCTACAATGAGCAGTTCTTC; CDR3 protein: CASSLQGSYNEQFF
V gene: TRBV19; D gene: TRBD1; J gene: TRBJ1-2; clone size: -; CDR3 DNA: TGTGCCAGTAGTGCCCGGACAGGGGGCGATGGCTACACCTTC; CDR3 protein: CASSARTGGDGYTF
V gene: TRBV10-3; D gene: -; J gene: TRBJ2-5; clone size: -; CDR3 DNA: TGTGCCATCAGTGAGTCGAAGCGACAAGAGACCCAGTACTTC; CDR3 protein: CAISESKRQETQYF
V gene: TRBV7-9; D gene: -; J gene: TRBJ1-2; clone size: -; CDR3 DNA: TGTGCCAGCAGCTTAGGCGGACGGCTCAAAGGCTACACCTTC; CDR3 protein: CASSLGGRLKGYTF